The T cell receptor (beta chain) described here comes from a study of graft-versus-host responses after intestinal transplantation. The assay was immunoSEQ multiplex PCR, and TCRdb's table has in-frame clones only and misses some. The profile covers 95,000 to 100,000 clones, with roughly 83% appearing a single time and under 1.5% taken by the ten largest. This specimen consisted of PBMCs, obtained 255 days after intestinal transplant. The sequence was collected from a human patient who received an intestinal transplant, so some T cells may come from the graft donor.

CDR3: CASSLRDREGEKLFF. The CDR3 bases are TGTGCCAGCAGTTTACGGGACAGGGAGGGAGAAAAACTGTTTTTT. The chain employs TRBV28 and TRBJ1-4; the match to TRBD1 covers 9 bases. CDR3 length: 15 residues. Trimming at V came to 2 bases and at J to 8 bases, leaving 6 bases not matched to a gene. In germline, CDR1 is MDHEN, CDR2 SYDVKM.